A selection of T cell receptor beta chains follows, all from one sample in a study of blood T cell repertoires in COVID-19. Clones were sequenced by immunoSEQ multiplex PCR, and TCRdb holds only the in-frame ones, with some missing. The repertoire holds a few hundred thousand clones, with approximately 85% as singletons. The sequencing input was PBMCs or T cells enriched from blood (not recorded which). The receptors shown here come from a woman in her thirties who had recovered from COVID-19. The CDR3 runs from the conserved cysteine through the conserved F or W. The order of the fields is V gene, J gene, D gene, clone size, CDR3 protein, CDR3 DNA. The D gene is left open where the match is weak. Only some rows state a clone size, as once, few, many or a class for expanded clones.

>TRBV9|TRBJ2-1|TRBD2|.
CASSAQLAGGSDEQFF
TGTGCCAGCAGCGCCCAGCTAGCGGGGGGAAGCGATGAGCAGTTCTTC
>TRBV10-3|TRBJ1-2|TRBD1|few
CAISEGLTGLYGYTF
TGTGCCATCAGTGAGGGCCTGACAGGGCTCTATGGCTACACCTTC
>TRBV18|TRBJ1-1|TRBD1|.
CASSPPTGMTEAFF
TGTGCCAGCTCACCACCGACAGGGATGACTGAAGCTTTCTTT
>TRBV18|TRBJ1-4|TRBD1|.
CASSRDRGGPGLFF
TGTGCCAGCTCACGCGACAGGGGGGGCCCAGGACTGTTTTTT
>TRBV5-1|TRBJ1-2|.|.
CASSLTGRFYGYTF
TGCGCCAGCAGCTTGACAGGACGTTTCTATGGCTACACCTTC
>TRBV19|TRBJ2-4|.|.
CASNGEMTGAKNIQYF
TGTGCCAGTAACGGAGAAATGACAGGAGCCAAAAACATTCAGTACTTC
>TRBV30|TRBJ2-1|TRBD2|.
CAWRLAGGREQFF
TGTGCCTGGAGACTAGCGGGGGGGCGAGAGCAGTTCTTC
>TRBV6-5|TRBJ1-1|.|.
CASRGGGISEAFF
TGTGCCAGCAGGGGGGGTGGAATCTCTGAAGCTTTCTTT
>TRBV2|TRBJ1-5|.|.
CASRTGWGSNQPQHF
TGTGCCAGCAGAACAGGGTGGGGTAGCAATCAGCCCCAGCATTTT
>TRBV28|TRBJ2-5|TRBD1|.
CATLGTAKETQYF
TGTGCCACCCTCGGGACAGCTAAAGAGACCCAGTACTTC
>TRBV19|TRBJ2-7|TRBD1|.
CASSPGQVGYEQYF
TGTGCCAGTAGCCCCGGACAGGTGGGCTACGAGCAGTACTTC
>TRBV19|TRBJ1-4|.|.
CASSRLAVHEKLFF
TGTGCCAGTAGTAGGTTGGCAGTCCATGAAAAACTGTTTTTT
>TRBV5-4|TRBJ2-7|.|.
CASSGDREVSEQYF
TGTGCCAGCAGCGGTGACAGGGAGGTGAGCGAGCAGTACTTC
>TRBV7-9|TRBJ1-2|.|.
CASSSSGSQVSGGYTF
TGTGCCAGCAGCTCTTCAGGATCCCAGGTGTCAGGTGGCTACACCTTC
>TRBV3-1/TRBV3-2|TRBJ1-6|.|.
CASRDSSYNSPLHF
TGTGCCAGCAGGGACAGCTCCTATAATTCACCCCTCCACTTT